The TCR beta chain under discussion was sequenced for a study of cytomegalovirus exposure and HLA in healthy donors. About the study: There were about 85 million unique TCRs (from HLA-typed donors) in an early data release. Study outcomes and limitations: Presence/absence analyses supposed approximately even sequencing depth among donors. Available immune exposure information was restricted to CMV serostatus only. Cytomegalovirus-associated status was assigned to 150 or so TCR beta chains.

Concerning this clone itself: Its antigen is undetermined.

The primer mix had 60 Vbeta and 13 Jbeta primers. Assay used: immunoSEQ multiplex PCR; TCRdb lists only in-frame clones, some missing. The data contain 85,000 to 100,000 clones, about 76% of them seen just once; the ten biggest clones take up approximately 5%. The sequenced sample was PBMCs. This TCR was sampled from a woman between 35 and 50 years old in good health and CMV-seronegative.

CDR3 in amino acids: CASSLRSGETQYF. In DNA form, the CDR3 reads TGTGCCAGCAGCTTGAGGTCCGGGGAGACCCAGTACTTC. V usage is TRBV5-8 and J usage is TRBJ2-5; unclear D gene. From germline, CDR1 is SGHTS and CDR2 YDEGEE. The V gene lost 1 base and the J gene lost 5 bases, with 9 bases spanning the gap. The CDR3 extends over 13 amino acids.